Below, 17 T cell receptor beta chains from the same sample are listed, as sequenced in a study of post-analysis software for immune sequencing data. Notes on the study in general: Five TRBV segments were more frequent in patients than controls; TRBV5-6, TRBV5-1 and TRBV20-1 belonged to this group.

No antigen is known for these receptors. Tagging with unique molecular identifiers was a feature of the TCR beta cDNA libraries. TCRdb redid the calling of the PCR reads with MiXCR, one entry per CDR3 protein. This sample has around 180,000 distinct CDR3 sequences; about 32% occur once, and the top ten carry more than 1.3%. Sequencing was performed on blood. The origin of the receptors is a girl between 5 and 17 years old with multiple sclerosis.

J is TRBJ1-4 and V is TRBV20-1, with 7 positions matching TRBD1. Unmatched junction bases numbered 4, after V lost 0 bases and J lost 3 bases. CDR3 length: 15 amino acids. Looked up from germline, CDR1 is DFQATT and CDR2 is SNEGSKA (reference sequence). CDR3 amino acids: CSARDFTGANEKLFF. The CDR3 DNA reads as TGCAGTGCTAGAGATTTTACAGGGGCTAATGAAAAACTGTTTTTT.

Here the CDR3 DNA reads TGCAGCGTTGAGGATAAGTTAAGCACAGATACGCAGTATTTT. Protein sequence: CSVEDKLSTDTQYF. The rearrangement joins TRBV29-1 to TRBJ2-3; D unclear. This CDR3 region has 14 residues. Germline values: CDR1 SQVTM, CDR2 ANQGSEA. V was shortened by 3 bases and J by 0 bases, with 10 bases between the two germline ends.

Written as DNA, the CDR3 is TGTGCCAGCAGTGACTCACGACTAGCGGGATACAATGAGCAGTTCTTC. It encodes CASSDSRLAGYNEQFF. This chain joins TRBV6-4 and TRBJ2-1; 11 positions agree with TRBD2. CDR3 size: 16 residues. V trimming: 0 bases; J trimming: 4 bases; junction bases outside the gene matches: 2. In germline, CDR1 is MRHNA, CDR2 SNTAGT.

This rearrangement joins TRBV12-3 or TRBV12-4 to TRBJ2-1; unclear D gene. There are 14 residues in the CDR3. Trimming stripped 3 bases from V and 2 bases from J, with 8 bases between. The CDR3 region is CASSLIGAYNEQFF. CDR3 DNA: TGTGCCAGCAGTTTGATCGGTGCCTACAATGAGCAGTTCTTC.

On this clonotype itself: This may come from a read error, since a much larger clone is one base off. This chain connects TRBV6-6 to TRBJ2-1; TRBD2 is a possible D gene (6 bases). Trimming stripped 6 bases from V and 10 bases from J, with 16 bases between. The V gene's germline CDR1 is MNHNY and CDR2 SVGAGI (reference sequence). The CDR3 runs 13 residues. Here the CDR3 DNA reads TGTGCCAGCAGCCAACTAGCTGGCTACGAGCAGTTCTTC. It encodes CASSQLAGYEQFF.

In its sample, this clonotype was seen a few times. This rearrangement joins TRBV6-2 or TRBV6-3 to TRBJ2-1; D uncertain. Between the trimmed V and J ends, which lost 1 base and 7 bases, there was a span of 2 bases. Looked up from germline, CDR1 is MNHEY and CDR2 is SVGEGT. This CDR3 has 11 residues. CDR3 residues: CASSYWNEQFF. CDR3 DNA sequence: TGTGCCAGCAGTTACTGGAATGAGCAGTTCTTC.

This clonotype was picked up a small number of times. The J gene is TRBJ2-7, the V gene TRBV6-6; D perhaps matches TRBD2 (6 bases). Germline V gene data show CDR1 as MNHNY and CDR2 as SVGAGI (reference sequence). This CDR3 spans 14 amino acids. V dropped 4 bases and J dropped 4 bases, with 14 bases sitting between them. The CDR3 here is CASSLAVGAYEQYF. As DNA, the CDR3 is TGTGCCAGCAGTTTAGCGGTAGGGGCTTACGAGCAGTACTTC.

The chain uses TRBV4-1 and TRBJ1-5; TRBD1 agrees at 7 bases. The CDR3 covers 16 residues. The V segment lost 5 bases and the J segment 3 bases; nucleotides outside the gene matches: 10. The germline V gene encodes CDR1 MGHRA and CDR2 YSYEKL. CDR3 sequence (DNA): TGCGCCAGCAGCACCCGACAGGGAACACCCAATCAGCCCCAGCATTTT. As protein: CASSTRQGTPNQPQHF.

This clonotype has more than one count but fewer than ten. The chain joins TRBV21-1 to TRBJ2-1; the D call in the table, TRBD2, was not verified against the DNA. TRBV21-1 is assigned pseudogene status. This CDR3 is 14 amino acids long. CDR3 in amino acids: CASKSAGVGNEQFF. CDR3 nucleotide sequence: TGTGCCAGCAAATCTGCGGGAGTAGGCAATGAGCAGTTCTTC.

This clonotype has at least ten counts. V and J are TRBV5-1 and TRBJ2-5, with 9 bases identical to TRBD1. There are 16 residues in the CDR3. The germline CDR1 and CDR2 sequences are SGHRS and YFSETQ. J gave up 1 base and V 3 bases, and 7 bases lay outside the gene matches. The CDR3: CASSSKGTGTQETQYF. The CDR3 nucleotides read TGCGCCAGCAGCTCCAAGGGGACAGGGACCCAAGAGACCCAGTACTTC.

CDR3 nucleotides: TGTGCCAGCAGTCCGGGACAGGGGCAGTACTTC. Translated, it gives CASSPGQGQYF. This rearrangement joins TRBV6-5 to TRBJ2-7; 9 bases agree with TRBD1. Germline CDR1 reads MNHEY; CDR2 reads SVGAGI. This CDR3 is 11 amino acids long. Trimming took 5 bases from V and 9 from J; bases not matched to a gene: 2.

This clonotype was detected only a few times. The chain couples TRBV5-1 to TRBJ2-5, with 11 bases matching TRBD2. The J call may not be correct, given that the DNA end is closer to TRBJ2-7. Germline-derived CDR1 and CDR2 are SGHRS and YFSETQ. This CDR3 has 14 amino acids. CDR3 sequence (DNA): TGCGCCAGCAGCTCTACTAGCGGGAGCTCCGAGCAGTACTTC. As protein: CASSSTSGSSEQYF.

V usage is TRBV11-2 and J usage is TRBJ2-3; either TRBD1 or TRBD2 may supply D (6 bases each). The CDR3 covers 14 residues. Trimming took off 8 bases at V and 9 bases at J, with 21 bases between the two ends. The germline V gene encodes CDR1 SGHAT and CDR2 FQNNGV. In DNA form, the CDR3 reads TGTGCCAGCTTGGAGGTGACTAGGGGGGACACGCAGTATTTT. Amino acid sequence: CASLEVTRGDTQYF.

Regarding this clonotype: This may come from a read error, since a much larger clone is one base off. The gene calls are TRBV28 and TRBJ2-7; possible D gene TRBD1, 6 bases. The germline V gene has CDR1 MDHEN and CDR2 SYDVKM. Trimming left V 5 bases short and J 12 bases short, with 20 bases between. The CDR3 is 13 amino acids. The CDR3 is CASSKELGDIRYF. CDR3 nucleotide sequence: TGTGCCAGCAGTAAAGAACTAGGGGACATTCGGTACTTC.

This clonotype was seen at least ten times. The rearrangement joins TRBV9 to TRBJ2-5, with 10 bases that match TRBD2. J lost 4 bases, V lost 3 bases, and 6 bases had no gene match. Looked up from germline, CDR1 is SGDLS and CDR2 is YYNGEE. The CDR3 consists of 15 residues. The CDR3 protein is CASSETRTSGETQYF. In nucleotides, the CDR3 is TGTGCCAGCAGCGAAACCCGGACTAGCGGAGAGACCCAGTACTTC.

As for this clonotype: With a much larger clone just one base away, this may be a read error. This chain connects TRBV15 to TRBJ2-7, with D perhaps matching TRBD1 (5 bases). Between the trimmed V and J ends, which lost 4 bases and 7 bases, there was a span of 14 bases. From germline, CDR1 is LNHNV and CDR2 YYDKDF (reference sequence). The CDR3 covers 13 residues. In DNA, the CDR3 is TGTGCCACCAGCAATAGCAGGGTAGAGGAGCAGTACTTC. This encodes CATSNSRVEEQYF.

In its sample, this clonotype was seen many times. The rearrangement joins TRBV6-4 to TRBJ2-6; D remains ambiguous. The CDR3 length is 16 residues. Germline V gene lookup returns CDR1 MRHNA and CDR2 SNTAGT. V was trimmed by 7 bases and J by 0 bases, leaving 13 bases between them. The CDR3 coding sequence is TGTGCCAGCACCCCGACACCGAACTCTGGGGCCAACGTCCTGACTTTC. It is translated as CASTPTPNSGANVLTF.